The clone carrying this T cell receptor beta chain was observed a handful of times. As yet, its antigen is unknown. The V and J ends lost 3 bases and 1 base, in that order; junction bases with no gene match: 6. This CDR3 contains 16 residues. CDR1 LNHDA and CDR2 SQIVND come from the germline V gene (reference sequence). These data come from a study of identical twins. Broader study findings: For zero-insertion analyses, partial confounding could come from invariant MAIT and iNKT cells.

Everyone who donated was a healthy Caucasian. Using its own MiXCR run on the 5' RACE reads, TCRdb lists one record per CDR3 protein. The sample holds roughly 200,000 distinct CDR3 sequences, less than 8% seen once. These data were also filed under a second study, of yellow fever vaccine responses in identical twins. That source reports: Reportedly, twins' vaccine T cell responses looked partly convergent and partly personalized.

Specimen: memory (CD45RO+) T cells sorted from blood. The TCR originated in a woman between 18 and 29 years old in good health. The chain uses TRBV19 and TRBJ2-1; 7 bases fit TRBD2. CDR3 coding DNA: TGTGCCAGTAGTATCGGCCGCGGGAGATCCTACAATGAGCAGTTCTTC. This encodes CASSIGRGRSYNEQFF. Complete variable domain (other parts from reference TRBV19 and TRBJ2-1): DGGITQSPKYLFRKEGQNVTLSCEQNLNHDAMYWYRQDPGQGLRLIYYSQIVNDFQKGDIAEGYSVSREKKESFPLTVTSAQKNPTAFYLCASSIGRGRSYNEQFFGPGTRLTVL.